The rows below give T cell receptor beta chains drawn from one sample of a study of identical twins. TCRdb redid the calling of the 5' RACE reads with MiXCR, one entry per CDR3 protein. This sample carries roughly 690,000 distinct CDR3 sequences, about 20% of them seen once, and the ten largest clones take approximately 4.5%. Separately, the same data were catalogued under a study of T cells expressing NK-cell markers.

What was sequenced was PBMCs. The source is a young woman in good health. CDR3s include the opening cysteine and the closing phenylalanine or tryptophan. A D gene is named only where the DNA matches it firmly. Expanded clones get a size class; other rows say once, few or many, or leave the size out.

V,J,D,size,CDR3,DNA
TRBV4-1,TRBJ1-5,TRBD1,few,CASSQADRENQPQHF,TGCGCCAGCAGCCAAGCGGACAGGGAGAATCAGCCCCAGCATTTT
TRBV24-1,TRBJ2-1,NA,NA,CATSAGDSSYNEQFF,TGTGCCACCAGTGCGGGGGATAGCTCCTACAATGAGCAGTTCTTC
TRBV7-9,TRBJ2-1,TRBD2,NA,CASSLGLAGASEQFF,TGTGCCAGCAGCTTAGGACTAGCGGGGGCCTCCGAGCAGTTCTTC
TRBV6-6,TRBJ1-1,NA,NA,CASRTQGAPEAFF,TGTGCCAGCAGGACACAGGGTGCGCCTGAAGCTTTCTTT
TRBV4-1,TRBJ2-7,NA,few,CASSQDLTELSYEQYF,TGCGCCAGCAGCCAAGATTTGACGGAGCTGAGCTACGAGCAGTACTTC
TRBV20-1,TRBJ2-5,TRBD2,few,CSANQAGGRAQYF,TGCAGTGCTAATCAAGCGGGGGGGCGGGCCCAGTACTTC
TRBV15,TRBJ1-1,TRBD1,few,CATSGRQGRAFF,TGTGCCACCAGCGGCAGACAGGGGCGTGCTTTCTTT
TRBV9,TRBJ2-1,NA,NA,CASSPARGGNEQFF,TGTGCCAGCAGCCCAGCAAGGGGCGGGAATGAGCAGTTCTTC
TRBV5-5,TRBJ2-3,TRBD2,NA,CASSLIPSGMADTQYF,TGTGCCAGCAGCTTGATCCCTAGCGGGATGGCAGATACGCAGTATTTT
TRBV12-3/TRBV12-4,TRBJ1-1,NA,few,CASSRGQVAEAFF,TGTGCCAGCTCCCGAGGGCAGGTTGCTGAAGCTTTCTTT
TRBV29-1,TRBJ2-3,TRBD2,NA,CSVVPSGRGTDTQYF,TGCAGCGTCGTACCAAGCGGGAGGGGGACAGATACGCAGTATTTT
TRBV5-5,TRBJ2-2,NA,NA,CASIVDSNGELFF,TGTGCCAGCATAGTCGACTCTAACGGGGAGCTGTTTTTT
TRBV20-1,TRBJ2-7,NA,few,CSARGLVNHEQYF,TGCAGTGCCCGCGGGCTAGTCAACCACGAGCAGTACTTC
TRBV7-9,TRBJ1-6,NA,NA,CASSLVGEESSPLHF,TGTGCCAGCAGCTTGGTGGGGGAGGAGTCCTCACCCCTCCACTTT
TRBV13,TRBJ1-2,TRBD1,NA,CASSWERGGDGYTF,TGTGCCAGCAGTTGGGAACGAGGGGGCGATGGCTACACCTTC
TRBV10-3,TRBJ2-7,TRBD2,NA,CAISETSGRHSYEQYF,TGTGCCATCAGTGAGACTAGCGGGAGGCACTCCTACGAGCAGTACTTC
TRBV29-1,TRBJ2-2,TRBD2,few,CSARLAGGLRGIYTGELFF,TGCAGCGCCCGACTAGCGGGAGGGCTTCGGGGGATTTACACCGGGGAGCTGTTTTTT
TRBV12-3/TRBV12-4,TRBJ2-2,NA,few,CASSLRETGELFF,TGTGCCAGCAGTTTAAGAGAAACCGGGGAGCTGTTTTTT
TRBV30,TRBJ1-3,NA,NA,CAWKRGGQGSSGNTIYF,TGTGCCTGGAAACGCGGTGGGCAGGGAAGCTCTGGAAACACCATATATTTT
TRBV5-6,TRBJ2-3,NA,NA,CASSLPLPYTDTQYF,TGTGCCAGCAGCCTTCCACTCCCCTACACAGATACGCAGTATTTT
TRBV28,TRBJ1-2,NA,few,CASRAGLSGGYTF,TGTGCCAGCAGGGCAGGGTTAAGCGGTGGCTACACCTTC
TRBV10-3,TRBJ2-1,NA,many,CAISRSTTNEQFF,TGTGCCATCAGCCGGTCGACAACAAATGAGCAGTTCTTC
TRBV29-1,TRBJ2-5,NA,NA,CSVVPIQETQYF,TGCAGCGTTGTACCTATCCAAGAGACCCAGTACTTC
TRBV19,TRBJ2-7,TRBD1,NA,CASSNSGTDYEQYF,TGTGCCAGTAGTAATTCCGGGACAGACTACGAGCAGTACTTC
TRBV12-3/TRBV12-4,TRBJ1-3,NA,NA,CASTLFGYSGNTIYF,TGTGCCAGCACCTTGTTTGGTTACTCTGGAAACACCATATATTTT
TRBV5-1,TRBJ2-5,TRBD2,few,CASSPYGAGGQETQYF,TGCGCCAGCAGCCCCTATGGAGCGGGGGGGCAAGAGACCCAGTACTTC
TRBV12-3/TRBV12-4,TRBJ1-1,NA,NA,CASREEGGMNTEAFF,TGTGCCAGCAGGGAAGAGGGGGGGATGAACACTGAAGCTTTCTTT
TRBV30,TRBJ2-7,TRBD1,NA,CAWSAGQATAYEQYF,TGTGCCTGGAGTGCAGGACAGGCGACGGCCTACGAGCAGTACTTC
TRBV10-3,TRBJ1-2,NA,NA,CAISGGSYGYTF,TGTGCCATCAGTGGGGGCTCCTATGGCTACACCTTC
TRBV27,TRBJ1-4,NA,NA,CASSARDEKLFF,TGTGCCAGCAGCGCCCGGGATGAAAAACTGTTTTTT
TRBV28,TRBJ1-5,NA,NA,CASSLSQVSQPQHF,TGTGCCAGCAGTTTAAGTCAGGTGTCGCAGCCCCAGCATTTT
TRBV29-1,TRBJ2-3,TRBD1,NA,CSVGTGWTDTQYF,TGCAGCGTCGGGACAGGGTGGACAGATACGCAGTATTTT
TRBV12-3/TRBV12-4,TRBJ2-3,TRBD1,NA,CASRSTGRGDTQYF,TGTGCCAGCAGGTCGACAGGGAGAGGAGATACGCAGTATTTT
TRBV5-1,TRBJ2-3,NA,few,CASSLVGLSVFDTQYF,TGCGCCAGCAGCTTGGTGGGACTTTCCGTTTTCGATACGCAGTATTTT
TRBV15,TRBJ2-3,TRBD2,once,CATSRAARGDGTDTQYF,TGTGCCACCAGCAGAGCGGCGCGGGGGGACGGCACAGATACGCAGTATTTT
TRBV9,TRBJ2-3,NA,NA,CASSVGVGPDTQYF,TGTGCCAGCAGCGTAGGGGTGGGGCCAGATACGCAGTATTTT
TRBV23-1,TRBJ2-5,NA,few,CASSHWQGRETQYF,TGCGCCAGCAGTCATTGGCAGGGCCGAGAGACCCAGTACTTC
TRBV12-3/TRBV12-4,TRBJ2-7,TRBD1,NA,CASRASDRVYEQYF,TGTGCCAGCAGAGCATCGGACAGGGTTTACGAGCAGTACTTC
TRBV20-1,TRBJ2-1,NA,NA,CSASLNVNEQFF,TGCAGTGCTTCCTTGAATGTGAATGAGCAGTTCTTC
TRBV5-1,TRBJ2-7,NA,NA,CASSFQYEQYF,TGCGCCAGCAGCTTTCAGTACGAGCAGTACTTC
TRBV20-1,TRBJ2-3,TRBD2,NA,CSASGLAGTTQYF,TGCAGTGCTAGCGGCCTAGCGGGGACGACGCAGTATTTT
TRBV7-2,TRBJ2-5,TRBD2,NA,CASSLGLAGVLKTQYF,TGTGCCAGCAGCTTAGGACTAGCGGGAGTTTTAAAGACCCAGTACTTC
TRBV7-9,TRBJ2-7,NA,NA,CASSFITGSLYEQYF,TGTGCCAGCAGCTTTATTACGGGGTCCCTCTACGAGCAGTACTTC
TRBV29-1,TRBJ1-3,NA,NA,CSVGEGPGNTIYF,TGCAGCGTTGGTGAAGGTCCTGGAAACACCATATATTTT
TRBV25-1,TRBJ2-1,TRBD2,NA,CATGAGTAYNEQFF,TGTGCCACCGGAGCGGGGACCGCCTACAATGAGCAGTTCTTC
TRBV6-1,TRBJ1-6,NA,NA,CASRLGDNSPLHF,TGTGCCAGCAGACTTGGGGACAATTCACCCCTCCACTTT
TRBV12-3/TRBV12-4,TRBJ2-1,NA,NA,CATGQESNEQFF,TGTGCCACTGGCCAGGAGAGCAATGAGCAGTTCTTC
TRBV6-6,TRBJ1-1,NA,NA,CASNPGPAASF,TGTGCCAGCAACCCGGGACCAGCAGCTTCCTTT
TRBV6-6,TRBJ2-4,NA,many,CASRVPAKNIQYF,TGTGCCAGCAGAGTTCCGGCCAAAAACATTCAGTACTTC
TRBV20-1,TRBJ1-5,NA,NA,CSARDRPANPQHF,TGCAGTGCGCGGGACCGCCCCGCAAATCCCCAGCATTTT
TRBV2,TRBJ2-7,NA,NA,CASSVFAIGGPEQYF,TGTGCCAGCAGTGTCTTTGCGATCGGGGGTCCCGAGCAGTACTTC
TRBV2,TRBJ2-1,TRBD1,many,CASSKTGGAWYEQFF,TGTGCCAGCAGTAAAACAGGGGGCGCGTGGTATGAGCAGTTCTTC
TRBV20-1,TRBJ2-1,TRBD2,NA,CSARGGRGVYNEQFF,TGCAGTGCTCGGGGTGGGCGGGGGGTATACAATGAGCAGTTCTTC